This entry lists 2 T cell receptor beta chains sequenced from one sample in a study of Ad26.COV2.S vaccination and SARS-CoV-2 variants. Treatment reported: roughly 19 received Ad26.COV2.S at low or high dose, single or two shots; about 5 received placebo; per-sample allocation not given. Material that was analyzed had been drawn on day 63 after the first vaccine or placebo injection. The table came from immunoSEQ multiplex PCR; TCRdb's copy has only in-frame clones and leaves some out. The table shows about 350,000 clones, with approximately 90% occurring only once. Sequences were derived from peripheral blood, sampled in a trial of Ad26.COV2.S vaccine versus placebo. Every receptor here comes from a person aged 18-65 years who received the Ad26.COV2.S COVID-19 vaccine or a placebo.

CDR3 in DNA: TGTGCCAGCAGCTTAGACACCGGGGAGCTGTTTTTT. Translated: CASSLDTGELFF. V usage is TRBV7-2 and J usage is TRBJ2-2; D uncertain. Germline CDR1 is SGHTA and CDR2 is FQGNSA. The CDR3 spans 12 residues. Trimming left V 1 base short and J 3 bases short, with 0 bases between.

The chain combines TRBV7-2 with TRBJ2-1; weak D call: TRBD2 (6 bases). The CDR3 consists of 15 residues. The V gene lost 5 bases and the J gene lost 8 bases, with 19 bases spanning the gap. CDR1 is SGHTA, CDR2 FQGNSA, per germline. In DNA, the CDR3 is TGTGCCAGCAGCCCCAGGCCCGGGGGTACGTATGAGCAGTTCTTC. It is translated as CASSPRPGGTYEQFF. The entire variable domain, with the rest obtained from reference TRBV7-2 and TRBJ2-1, is as follows: GAGVSQSPSNKVTEKGKDVELRCDPISGHTALYWYRQSLGQGLEFLIYFQGNSAPDKSGLPSDRFSAERTGGSVSTLTIQRTQQEDSAVYLCASSPRPGGTYEQFFGPGTRLTVL.